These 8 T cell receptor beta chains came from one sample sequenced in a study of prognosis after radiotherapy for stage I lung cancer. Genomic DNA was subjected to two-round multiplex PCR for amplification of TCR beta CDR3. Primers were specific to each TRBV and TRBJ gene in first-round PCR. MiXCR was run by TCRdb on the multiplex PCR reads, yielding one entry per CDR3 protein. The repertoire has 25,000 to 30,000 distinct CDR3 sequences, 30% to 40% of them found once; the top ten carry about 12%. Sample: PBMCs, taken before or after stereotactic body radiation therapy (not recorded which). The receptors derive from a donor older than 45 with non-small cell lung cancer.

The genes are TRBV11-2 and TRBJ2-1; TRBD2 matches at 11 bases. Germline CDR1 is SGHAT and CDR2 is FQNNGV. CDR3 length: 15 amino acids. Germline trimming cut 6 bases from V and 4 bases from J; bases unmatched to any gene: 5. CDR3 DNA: TGTGCCAGCAGGCCGACTAGCGGGGTATACAATGAGCAGTTCTTC. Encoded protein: CASRPTSGVYNEQFF.

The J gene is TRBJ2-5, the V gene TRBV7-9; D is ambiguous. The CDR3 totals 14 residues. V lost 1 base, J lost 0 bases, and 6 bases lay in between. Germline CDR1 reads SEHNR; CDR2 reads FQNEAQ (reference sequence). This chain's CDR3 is CASSLVEYQETQYF. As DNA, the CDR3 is TGTGCCAGCAGCTTAGTGGAATACCAAGAGACCCAGTACTTC. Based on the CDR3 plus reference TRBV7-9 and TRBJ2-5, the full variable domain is DTGVSQNPRHKITKRGQNVTFRCDPISEHNRLYWYRQTLGQGPEFLTYFQNEAQLEKSRLLSDRFSAERPKGSFSTLEIQRTEQGDSAMYLCASSLVEYQETQYFGPGTRLLVL.

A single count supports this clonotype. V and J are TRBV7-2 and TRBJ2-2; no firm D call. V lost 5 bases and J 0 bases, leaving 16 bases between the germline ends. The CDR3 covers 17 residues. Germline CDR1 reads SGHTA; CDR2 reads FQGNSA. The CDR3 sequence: CASSPDIGAANTGELFF. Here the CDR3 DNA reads TGTGCCAGCAGCCCCGACATCGGTGCAGCGAACACCGGGGAGCTGTTTTTT.

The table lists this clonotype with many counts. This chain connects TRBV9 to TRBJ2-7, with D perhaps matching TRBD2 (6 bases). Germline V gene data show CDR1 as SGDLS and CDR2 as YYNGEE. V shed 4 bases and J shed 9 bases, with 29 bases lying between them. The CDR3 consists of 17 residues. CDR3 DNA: TGTGCCAGCAGCCCACCAGCAGACCCCGGGAGAATTACTCGGCAGTACTTC. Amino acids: CASSPPADPGRITRQYF.

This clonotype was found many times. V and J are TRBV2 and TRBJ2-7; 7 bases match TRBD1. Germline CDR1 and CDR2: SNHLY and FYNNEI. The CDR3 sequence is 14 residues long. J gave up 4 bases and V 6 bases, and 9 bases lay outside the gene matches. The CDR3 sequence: CASRAGTASYEQYF. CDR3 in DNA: TGTGCCAGCAGAGCCGGGACAGCTTCTTACGAGCAGTACTTC.

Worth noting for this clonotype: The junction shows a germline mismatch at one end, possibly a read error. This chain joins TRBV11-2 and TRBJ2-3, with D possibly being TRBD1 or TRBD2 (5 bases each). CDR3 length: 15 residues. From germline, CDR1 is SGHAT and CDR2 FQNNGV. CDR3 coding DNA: TGTGCCAGCACCAAATCCGGGGCAGGCACAGATACGCGGTATTTT. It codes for CASTKSGAGTDTRYF.

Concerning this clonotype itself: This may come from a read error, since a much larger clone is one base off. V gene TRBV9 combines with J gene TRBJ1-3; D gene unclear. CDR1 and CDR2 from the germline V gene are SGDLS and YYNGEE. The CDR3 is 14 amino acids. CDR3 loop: CVSSPIGLGNTIYF. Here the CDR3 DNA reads TGTGTCAGCAGCCCGATCGGGCTTGGAAACACCATATATTTT.

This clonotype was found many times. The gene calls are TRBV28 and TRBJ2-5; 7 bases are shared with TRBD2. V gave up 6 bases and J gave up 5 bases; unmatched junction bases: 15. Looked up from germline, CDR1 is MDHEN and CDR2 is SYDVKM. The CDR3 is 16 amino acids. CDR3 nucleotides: TGTGCCAGCAGAAGCGGAGCACGCGGGAGCCTGGAGACCCAGTACTTC. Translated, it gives CASRSGARGSLETQYF.